This T cell receptor (beta chain) was retrieved from a study of shared clonotypes between healthy human individuals. Study summary: Three plates were used per donor for CD4 naive, three for CD4 memory, two for CD8 naive and one for CD8 memory. Study-wide results and caveats: A few donors held 5% to 5.5% of naive CD4 clonotypes in common. The generation probabilities recorded for non-shared clonotypes fell below those of clonotypes shared by all four donors.

In germline, CDR1 is SGHRS, CDR2 YFSETQ. V gave up 0 bases and J gave up 1 base; unmatched junction bases: 6. The CDR3 is 16 residues long. Repertoires were generated with immunoSEQ multiplex PCR, while TCRdb's copy carries only in-frame clones and drops some. The data hold hundreds of thousands of clones, with more than 70% observed a single time. Concerning this clone: Its antigen is unidentified.

It was into CD45RA+ naive and CD45RA-negative memory subsets that the CD4+ cells were split. Input material: memory CD4+ T cells sorted from blood. The subset denotes: CD45RA-negative fraction. The chain couples TRBV5-1 to TRBJ2-5, with 7 bases lining up with TRBD2. The clonotype originates from a woman between 25 and 40 years old in good health. CDR3 DNA sequence: TGCGCCAGCAGCTTGGCCAACAGCGGGGCCCAAGAGACCCAGTACTTC. It codes for CASSLANSGAQETQYF. Supplemented by reference TRBV5-1 and TRBJ2-5, the full variable domain reads KAGVTQTPRYLIKTRGQQVTLSCSPISGHRSVSWYQQTPGQGLQFLFEYFSETQRNKGNFPGRFSGRQFSNSRSEMNVSTLELGDSALYLCASSLANSGAQETQYFGPGTRLLVL.